The 17 T cell receptor beta chains below all came from one sample that was sequenced in a study of blood T cell repertoires in COVID-19 (dated by TCRdb to the early 2020s). The protocol used for the library was the immunoSEQ multiplex PCR assay. Imported from immuneACCESS, the table was reduced by TCRdb to in-frame sequences with V and J called. These copies leave out some clones; in studies compared against another copy, an unresolved V gene accounts for under half, and the cause of the remainder is not known. The sample table records more than 250,000 clones; more than 70% of these occur just once. The ten largest make up around 1.6% of the sample. Source material: peripheral blood. These receptors all come from a woman between 45 and 65 years old with acute or convalescent COVID-19.

The chain is built from TRBV7-2 and TRBJ1-3; no clear D gene. Deletions cut 1 base from V and 0 bases from J, with 10 bases between. The germline V gene has CDR1 SGHTA and CDR2 FQGNSA. The CDR3 runs to 16 residues. The CDR3 is CASSLDPRSSGNTIYF. The CDR3 region has the DNA TGTGCCAGCAGCTTAGATCCGAGAAGCTCTGGAAACACCATATATTTT. Full variable domain (rest looked up from reference TRBV7-2 and TRBJ1-3): GAGVSQSPSNKVTEKGKDVELRCDPISGHTALYWYRQSLGQGLEFLIYFQGNSAPDKSGLPSDRFSAERTGGSVSTLTIQRTQQEDSAVYLCASSLDPRSSGNTIYFGEGSWLTVV.

This clone occurred a few times. This sequence joins TRBV6-6 and TRBJ1-1; maybe TRBD1 (5 bases). The V and J ends lost 5 bases and 5 bases respectively, with 15 bases between them. The CDR3 extends over 14 amino acids. CDR1 and CDR2 (germline): MNHNY, SVGAGI (reference sequence). This CDR3 is CASSGGATGTEAFF. CDR3 sequence (DNA): TGTGCCAGCAGTGGAGGGGCCACCGGAACTGAAGCTTTCTTT.

The genes are TRBV18 and TRBJ1-6; D remains ambiguous. Germline V gene lookup returns CDR1 KGHSH and CDR2 LQKENI. CDR3 size: 14 residues. V was pared by 1 base and J by 5 bases, with 6 bases between. The CDR3 here is CASSPLGDNSPLHF. CDR3 in DNA: TGTGCCAGCTCACCACTCGGGGATAATTCACCCCTCCACTTT.

V is TRBV7-3 and J is TRBJ2-7; TRBD2 aligns across 7 bases. The CDR3 loop spans 15 amino acids. With V trimmed by 1 base and J by 6 bases, 9 bases remained unmatched. Germline V gene sequence: CDR1 SGHTA, CDR2 FQGTGA. In nucleotides, the CDR3 is TGTGCCAGCAGCTTAAACGAGGGCGGGAGCAGCGAGCAGTACTTC. This sequence encodes CASSLNEGGSSEQYF.

The chain employs TRBV6-5 and TRBJ1-1, with 7 bases aligning to TRBD1. V lost 3 bases, J lost 12 bases, and 4 bases stayed unmatched. Germline CDR1 MNHEY, CDR2 SVGAGI. The CDR3 length is 11 residues. CDR3 coding DNA: TGTGCCAGCAGTTATAACAGGGGCACTTTCTTT. It is translated as CASSYNRGTFF.

CDR3 loop: CASSLGGVRFEQYF. Written as DNA, the CDR3 is TGTGCCAGCAGCTTAGGGGGAGTTCGTTTCGAGCAGTACTTC. This chain connects TRBV11-2 to TRBJ2-7; possibly TRBD2 for D (5 bases). Between the trimmed V and J ends, which lost 1 base and 6 bases, there was a span of 13 bases. This CDR3 has 14 residues. CDR1 and CDR2 (germline): SGHAT, FQNNGV.

The chain links TRBV6-5 to TRBJ2-7, with D tentatively TRBD1 (6 bases). The germline V and J ends were trimmed by 6 bases and 0 bases, with 12 bases remaining between them. The germline V gene encodes CDR1 MNHEY and CDR2 SVGAGI. The CDR3 loop spans 14 amino acids. As DNA, the CDR3 is TGTGCCAGCAGACTCACAGGGAACTCCTACGAGCAGTACTTC. Encoded protein: CASRLTGNSYEQYF.

CDR3 DNA: TGTGCCAGCAGTTTCGGGGATAACAATGAGCAGTTCTTC. Encoded protein: CASSFGDNNEQFF. The chain employs TRBV28 and TRBJ2-1; a possible D gene is TRBD2 (5 bases). Germline V gives CDR1 MDHEN, CDR2 SYDVKM. The CDR3 consists of 13 residues. V gave up 3 bases and J gave up 5 bases, with 8 bases separating them.

This clone occurred a few times. CDR3 DNA: TGTGCCAGCAGTTCATCCCGGGGAGGGTTTTTCAATTCACCCCTCCACTTT. Protein product: CASSSSRGGFFNSPLHF. V and J are TRBV27 and TRBJ1-6; D remains unclear. V was cut by 4 bases and J by 7 bases, with 20 bases left in between. Germline CDR1 reads MNHEY; CDR2 reads SMNVEV (reference sequence). CDR3 length equals 17 residues.

This chain links TRBV18 with TRBJ1-1; 7 bases match TRBD1. J was trimmed by 8 bases and V by 2 bases; bases with no gene match: 5. CDR1 and CDR2 from the germline V gene are KGHSH and LQKENI. This CDR3 spans 13 amino acids. This CDR3 reads CASSPGGQREAFF. The DNA of the CDR3 is TGTGCCAGCTCACCAGGGGGACAGAGGGAAGCTTTCTTT.

CDR3: CASSQEPVTYEQYF. CDR3 nucleotide sequence: TGCGCCAGCAGCCAAGAACCAGTAACCTACGAGCAGTACTTC. V usage is TRBV4-1 and J usage is TRBJ2-7; D not certain. The ends were cut back, 0 bases at V and 2 bases at J, with 8 bases in the middle. Germline CDR1 is MGHRA and CDR2 is YSYEKL. This CDR3 comprises 14 residues.

The gene calls are TRBV19 and TRBJ2-1; 7 positions agree with TRBD1. From germline, CDR1 is LNHDA and CDR2 SQIVND (reference sequence). After removal of 8 bases from V and 10 bases from J, the junction contained 8 bases not matched to a gene. This CDR3 has 12 residues. In DNA, the CDR3 is TGTGCCAGTCGGGACAGCTCAAAGGAGCAGTTCTTC. It yields the protein CASRDSSKEQFF.

The chain couples TRBV5-1 to TRBJ2-6; no clear D. This CDR3 is built from 15 residues. V was shortened by 0 bases and J by 1 base, with 5 bases between the two germline ends. CDR1 and CDR2 from the germline V gene are SGHRS and YFSETQ. Here the CDR3 reads CASSLGVSGANVLTF. CDR3 coding DNA: TGCGCCAGCAGCTTGGGCGTATCTGGGGCCAACGTCCTGACTTTC.

The chain employs TRBV6-5 and TRBJ1-2; D not certain. V shed 4 bases and J shed 0 bases, with 6 bases lying between them. The CDR3 contains 13 residues. The V gene's germline CDR1 is MNHEY and CDR2 SVGAGI. CDR3 DNA: TGTGCCAGCAGTTCAACAGCTAACTATGGCTACACCTTC. Translated, it gives CASSSTANYGYTF.

The J gene is TRBJ2-7, the V gene TRBV18; weak D call: TRBD2 (6 bases). Germline assignment: CDR1 KGHSH and CDR2 LQKENI. V lost 2 bases and J lost 3, with 14 bases in between. The CDR3 extends over 15 amino acids. This chain's CDR3 is CASSPSRDSVYEQYF. In DNA, the CDR3 is TGTGCCAGCTCACCATCCCGGGACTCAGTCTACGAGCAGTACTTC.

The CDR3 DNA reads TGTGCCAGCAGTTTAGGCGGCGGGAACACTGAAGCTTTCTTT. The encoded protein is CASSLGGGNTEAFF. The V call is TRBV2, the J call TRBJ1-1, with D unresolved. CDR1 SNHLY and CDR2 FYNNEI come from the germline V gene. The CDR3 runs to 14 residues. V shed 5 bases and J shed 1 base, with 11 bases lying between them.

In its sample, this clone was seen a few times. This chain links TRBV3-1 (or the pseudogene TRBV3-2) with TRBJ2-7, with D perhaps TRBD2 (6 bases). Germline V gene lookup returns CDR1 LGHDT and CDR2 YNNKEL (reference sequence). The ends were cut back, 4 bases at V and 1 base at J, with 14 bases in the middle. The CDR3 spans 15 residues. CDR3 region: CASSPRLVPSYEQYF. CDR3 DNA: TGTGCCAGCAGCCCGAGACTAGTCCCATCCTACGAGCAGTACTTC.